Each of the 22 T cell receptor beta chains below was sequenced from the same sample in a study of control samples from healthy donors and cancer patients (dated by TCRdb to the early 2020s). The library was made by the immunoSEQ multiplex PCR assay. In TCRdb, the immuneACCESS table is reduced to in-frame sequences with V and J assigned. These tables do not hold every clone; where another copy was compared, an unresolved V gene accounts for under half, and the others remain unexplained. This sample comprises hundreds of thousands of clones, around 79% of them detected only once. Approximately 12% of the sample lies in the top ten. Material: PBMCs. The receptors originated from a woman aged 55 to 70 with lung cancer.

The CDR3 DNA follows: TGTGCCAGCAGTAACCCCCCCGGGACAGGGGGTCCACCCCTCCACTTT. This encodes CASSNPPGTGGPPLHF. The V and J genes are TRBV6-6 and TRBJ1-6; TRBD1 matches at 11 bases. In germline, CDR1 is MNHNY, CDR2 SVGAGI (reference sequence). J was trimmed by 11 bases and V by 5 bases; bases with no gene match: 11. There are 16 residues in the CDR3.

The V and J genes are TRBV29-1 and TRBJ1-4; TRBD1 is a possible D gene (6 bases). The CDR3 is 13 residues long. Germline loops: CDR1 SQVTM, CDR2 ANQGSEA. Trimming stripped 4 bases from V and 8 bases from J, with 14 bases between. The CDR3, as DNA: TGCAGCGTTGGTTGGGGGCGCGGGGAAAAACTGTTTTTT. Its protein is CSVGWGRGEKLFF. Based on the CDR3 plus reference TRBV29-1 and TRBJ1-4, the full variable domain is SAVISQKPSRDICQRGTSLTIQCQVDSQVTMMFWYRQQPGQSLTLIATANQGSEATYESGFVIDKFPISRPNLTFSTLTVSNMSPEDSSIYLCSVGWGRGEKLFFGSGTQLSVL.

For the CDR3, the DNA is TGTGCCAGCAGCCAATCCTCCCAGCCACTCTATGGCTACACCTTC. The encoded protein is CASSQSSQPLYGYTF. The gene calls are TRBV16 and TRBJ1-2; D is ambiguous. The CDR3 spans 15 residues. CDR1 and CDR2 (germline): KGHSY, FQNENV. V was clipped by 0 bases and J by 4 bases, with 12 bases between them.

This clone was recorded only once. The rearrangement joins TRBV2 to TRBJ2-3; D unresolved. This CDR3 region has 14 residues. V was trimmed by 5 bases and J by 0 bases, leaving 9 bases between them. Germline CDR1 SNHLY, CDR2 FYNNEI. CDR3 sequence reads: CASSPYGSTDTQYF. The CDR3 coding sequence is TGTGCCAGCAGTCCATACGGCAGCACAGATACGCAGTATTTT.

CDR3 bases: TGTGCCAGCAGCTACGTCACTGGCGCTGAAGCTTTCTTT. Protein sequence: CASSYVTGAEAFF. The rearrangement links TRBV11-3 to TRBJ1-1; D ambiguous. The CDR3 has 13 amino acids. With 4 bases removed from V and 6 bases from J, the gap between germline ends came to 12 bases. Germline CDR1 is SGHNT and CDR2 is YENEEA.

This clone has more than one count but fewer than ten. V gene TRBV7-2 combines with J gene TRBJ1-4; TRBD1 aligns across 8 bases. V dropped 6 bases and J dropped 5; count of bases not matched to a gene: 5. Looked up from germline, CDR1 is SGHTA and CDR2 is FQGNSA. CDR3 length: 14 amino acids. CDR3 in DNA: TGTGCCAGCAGACAACAGGGGGTAAATGAAAAACTGTTTTTT. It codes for CASRQQGVNEKLFF.

The CDR3, as DNA: TGCGCCAGCAGCCTGGGAGACGGGACAGGGGTGCCTGAAGCTTTCTTT. The encoded protein is CASSLGDGTGVPEAFF. The chain recombines TRBV5-1 with TRBJ1-1; 10 bases map to TRBD1. V trimming: 4 bases; J trimming: 6 bases; junction bases outside the gene matches: 12. Germline assignment: CDR1 SGHRS and CDR2 YFSETQ. This CDR3 is built from 16 residues.

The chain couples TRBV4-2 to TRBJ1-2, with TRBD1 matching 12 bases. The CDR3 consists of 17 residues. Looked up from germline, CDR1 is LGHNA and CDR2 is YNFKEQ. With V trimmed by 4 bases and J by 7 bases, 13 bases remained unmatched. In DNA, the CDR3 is TGTGCCAGCAGCCGAATGGGGACAGGGGGCGCAGGAGCTGGCTACACCTTC. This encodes CASSRMGTGGAGAGYTF.

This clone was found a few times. CDR3 sequence: CASRAGTGPLGANVLTF. The CDR3 DNA is TGTGCCAGCAGGGCCGGGACAGGACCTCTGGGGGCCAACGTCCTGACTTTC. The chain is built from TRBV27 and TRBJ2-6, with 8 nucleotides matching TRBD1. There are 17 residues in the CDR3. Germline V CDR1 and CDR2: MNHEY, SMNVEV (reference sequence). Losses at the gene ends were 6 bases for V and 4 bases for J; bases not matched to a gene: 11.

CDR3 region: CASSEEPNDRPSIRPQHF. DNA for the CDR3: TGTGCCAGCAGTGAAGAACCAAACGACCGGCCCTCAATCCGGCCCCAGCATTTT. J is TRBJ1-5 and V is TRBV6-1; D unclear. Trimming took off 1 base at V and 9 bases at J, with 25 bases between the two ends. CDR3 size: 18 residues. CDR1 and CDR2 from the germline V gene are MNHNS and SASEGT.

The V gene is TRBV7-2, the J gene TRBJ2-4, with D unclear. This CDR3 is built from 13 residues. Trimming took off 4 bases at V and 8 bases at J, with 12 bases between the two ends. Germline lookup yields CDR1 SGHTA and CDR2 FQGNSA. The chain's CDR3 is CASSWAVADIQYF. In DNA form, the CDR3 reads TGTGCCAGCAGCTGGGCCGTGGCGGACATTCAGTACTTC.

The CDR3 region is CASSSGLAGPQETQYF. CDR3 sequence (DNA): TGTGCCAGCAGCTCCGGACTAGCGGGTCCCCAAGAGACCCAGTACTTC. The chain joins TRBV9 to TRBJ2-5; TRBD2 agrees at 11 bases. Trimming cost V 4 bases and J 1 base; bases outside gene matches: 6. Germline V lookup: CDR1 SGDLS, CDR2 YYNGEE. The CDR3 consists of 16 residues.

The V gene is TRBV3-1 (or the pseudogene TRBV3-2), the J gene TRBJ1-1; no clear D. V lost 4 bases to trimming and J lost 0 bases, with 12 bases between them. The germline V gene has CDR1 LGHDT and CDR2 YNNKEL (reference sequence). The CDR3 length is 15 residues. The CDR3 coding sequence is TGTGCCAGCAGCCGGCCGGACTCAATGAACACTGAAGCTTTCTTT. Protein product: CASSRPDSMNTEAFF.

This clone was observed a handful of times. CDR3 in DNA: TGTGCCAGCAGTTTAGGCCGGAATCTCTATGGCTACACCTTC. It translates to CASSLGRNLYGYTF. The rearrangement links TRBV28 to TRBJ1-2; D ambiguous. Looked up from germline, CDR1 is MDHEN and CDR2 is SYDVKM. The CDR3 consists of 14 residues. V lost 2 bases, J lost 4 bases, and 11 bases lay in between.

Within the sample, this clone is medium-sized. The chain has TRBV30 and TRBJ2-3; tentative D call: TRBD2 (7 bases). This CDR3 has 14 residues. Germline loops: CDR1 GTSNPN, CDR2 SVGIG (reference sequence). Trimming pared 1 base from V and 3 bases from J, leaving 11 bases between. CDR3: CAWSASGTTDTQYF. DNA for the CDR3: TGTGCCTGGAGTGCCAGCGGGACAACAGATACGCAGTATTTT.

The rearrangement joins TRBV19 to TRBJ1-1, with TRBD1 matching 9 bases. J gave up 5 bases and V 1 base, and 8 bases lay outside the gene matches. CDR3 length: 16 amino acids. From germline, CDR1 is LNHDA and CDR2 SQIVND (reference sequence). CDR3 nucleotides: TGTGCCAGTAGTATAGTTCCCGGGACAGGGAGGACTGAAGCTTTCTTT. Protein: CASSIVPGTGRTEAFF.

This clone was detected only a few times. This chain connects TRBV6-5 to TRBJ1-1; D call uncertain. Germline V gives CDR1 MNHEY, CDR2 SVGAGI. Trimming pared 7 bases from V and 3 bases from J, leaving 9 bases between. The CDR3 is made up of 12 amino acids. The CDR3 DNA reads TGTGCCAGCAAACGGTGGGACACTGAAGCTTTCTTT. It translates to CASKRWDTEAFF.

The CDR3 nucleotides read TGTGCCAGTATTGATGCGGGTTCCACCTCTGAAGCTTTCTTT. It specifies CASIDAGSTSEAFF. The chain recombines TRBV19 with TRBJ1-1, with no clear D. Looked up from germline, CDR1 is LNHDA and CDR2 is SQIVND (reference sequence). The V and J ends lost 7 bases and 6 bases respectively, with 18 bases between them. This CDR3 has 14 residues.

The CDR3 loop is CASSDLGGVSNEQFF. The DNA of the CDR3 is TGTGCCAGCAGCGATCTAGGCGGGGTGAGCAATGAGCAGTTCTTC. The V call is TRBV9, the J call TRBJ2-1; TRBD2 is a possible D gene (6 bases). This CDR3 comprises 15 residues. Deletions cut 3 bases from V and 6 bases from J, with 16 bases between. Germline lookup yields CDR1 SGDLS and CDR2 YYNGEE.

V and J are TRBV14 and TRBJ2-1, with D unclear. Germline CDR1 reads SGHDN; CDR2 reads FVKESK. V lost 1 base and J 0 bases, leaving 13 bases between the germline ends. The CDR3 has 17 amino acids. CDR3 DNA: TGTGCCAGCAGCCAAGGAAGACCGTTCAGCTCCTACAATGAGCAGTTCTTC. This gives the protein CASSQGRPFSSYNEQFF.

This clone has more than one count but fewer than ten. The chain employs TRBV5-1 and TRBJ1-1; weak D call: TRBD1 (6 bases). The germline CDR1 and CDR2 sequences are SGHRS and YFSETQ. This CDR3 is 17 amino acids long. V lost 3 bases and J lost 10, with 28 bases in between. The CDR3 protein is CASSSTPTGIPTGAAFF. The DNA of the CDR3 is TGCGCCAGCAGCTCCACCCCGACCGGAATACCGACGGGGGCAGCTTTCTTT.

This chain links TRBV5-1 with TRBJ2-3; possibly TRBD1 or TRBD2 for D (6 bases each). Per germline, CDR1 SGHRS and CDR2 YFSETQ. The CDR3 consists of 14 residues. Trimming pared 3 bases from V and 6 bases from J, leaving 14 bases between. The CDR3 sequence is CASSSGAVMDTQYF. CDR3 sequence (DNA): TGCGCCAGCAGCTCGGGGGCCGTTATGGATACGCAGTATTTT. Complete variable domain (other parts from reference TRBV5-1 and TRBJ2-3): KAGVTQTPRYLIKTRGQQVTLSCSPISGHRSVSWYQQTPGQGLQFLFEYFSETQRNKGNFPGRFSGRQFSNSRSEMNVSTLELGDSALYLCASSSGAVMDTQYFGPGTRLTVL.